This is a list of T cell receptor beta chains from one sample in a study of response to subunit inactivated influenza vaccine. MiXCR, run by TCRdb on the RT-PCR reads, gives a single entry per CDR3 protein. The sample shows approximately 730,000 distinct CDR3 sequences, approximately 15% of them seen only once. Specimen: PBMCs from blood, collected around 15 days before vaccination. The source is a man over 45 who received an inactivated influenza vaccine. CDR3s include the opening cysteine and the closing phenylalanine or tryptophan. The D gene is left open where the match is weak. A clone size is listed for some rows: how often the clone was seen (once, few, many), or a class if it is expanded.

v_gene	d_gene	j_gene	abundance	CDR3nt	CDR3aa
TRBV3-1	TRBD2	TRBJ2-3	many	TGTGCCAGCAGCGGACCCCCCGGACTAGGAGGGGATACGCAGTATTTT	CASSGPPGLGGDTQYF
TRBV7-3	.	TRBJ2-1	.	TGTGCCAGCAGCATCCACAGGGTTAGCGGCTCTGGGGATGAGCAGTTCTTC	CASSIHRVSGSGDEQFF
TRBV7-9	TRBD2	TRBJ2-7	few	TGTGCCAGCAGCTCTCTAGCGGGAGGTCACGAGCAGTACTTC	CASSSLAGGHEQYF
TRBV27	.	TRBJ2-7	.	TGTGCCAGCAGTTTCCAGGGGAGCTCCTACGAGCAGTACTTC	CASSFQGSSYEQYF
TRBV6-1	.	TRBJ1-6	.	TGTGCCAGCAGGGTTTCCTATAATTCACCCCTCCACTTT	CASRVSYNSPLHF
TRBV9	.	TRBJ2-2	many	TGTGCCAGCAGCGTGGGGGGTGGCACCGGGGAGCTGTTTTTT	CASSVGGGTGELFF
TRBV20-1	.	TRBJ1-2	.	TGCAGTGCTAGAAAGCCGGAGGCAATTCGTGGCTACACCTTC	CSARKPEAIRGYTF
TRBV4-3	TRBD2	TRBJ2-5	.	TGCGCCAGCAGCCAAGATAAGGGAGGGGACCAGTACTTC	CASSQDKGGDQYF
TRBV7-2	.	TRBJ1-4	few	TGTGCCAGCACCAGACAGCCTGGGGAAAAACTGTTTTTT	CASTRQPGEKLFF
TRBV12-3/TRBV12-4	.	TRBJ1-4	few	TGTGCCAGCAGTTTCGCGGGACGGATTAATGAAAAACTGTTTTTT	CASSFAGRINEKLFF
TRBV10-2	.	TRBJ1-1	few	TGCGCCAGCAAACCAGACAAGGGGCCGAACACTGAAGCTTTCTTT	CASKPDKGPNTEAFF
TRBV4-3	TRBD2	TRBJ2-1	.	TGCGCCAGCAGCCCAAGGGGCGAGCTAGCGGGAGGACCTTACAATGAGCAGTTCTTC	CASSPRGELAGGPYNEQFF
TRBV12-3/TRBV12-4	.	TRBJ1-6	.	TGTGCCAGCAGGGCGGGGGGGCCCCTCCACTTT	CASRAGGPLHF
TRBV6-1	TRBD1	TRBJ2-1	many	TGTGCCAGCAGTGGTTCCGGGACAGGGGCCAATGAGCAGTTCTTC	CASSGSGTGANEQFF
TRBV15	.	TRBJ2-5	.	TGTGCCACCAGCAGAGAACAGGGATGGGAGACCCAGTACTTC	CATSREQGWETQYF
TRBV7-2	TRBD1	TRBJ1-2	.	TGTGCCAGCAGCCCATCGGGTGGACAGGGGGTCTCTGGCTACACCTTC	CASSPSGGQGVSGYTF
TRBV7-2	.	TRBJ2-2	once	TGTGCCAGCGTGGGGTTTTACACCGGGGAGCTGTTTTTT	CASVGFYTGELFF
TRBV27	.	TRBJ1-5	few	TGTGCCAGCAGCCCGAGTTCGACCGGTGGTCAGCCCCAGCATTTT	CASSPSSTGGQPQHF
TRBV20-1	TRBD2	TRBJ2-5	few	TGCAGTGCTTCCTCCCCGGGGGGGCGAGAGACCCAGTACTTC	CSASSPGGRETQYF
TRBV12-3/TRBV12-4	.	TRBJ1-5	few	TGTGCCAGCAGTTTCTCTGGCCTCAATCAGCCCCAGCATTTT	CASSFSGLNQPQHF
TRBV6-2/TRBV6-3	.	TRBJ2-1	many	TGTGCCAGCAGGGGGGCTAGGGACTCCTACAATGAGCAGTTCTTC	CASRGARDSYNEQFF
TRBV5-6	.	TRBJ2-3	many	TGTGCCAGCAGCTGGACTAGCACAGATACGCAGTATTTT	CASSWTSTDTQYF
TRBV7-2	TRBD2	TRBJ2-6	many	TGTGCCAGCATCCGACGGGGGGGAGGGGCCAACGTCCTGACTTTC	CASIRRGGGANVLTF
TRBV20-1	TRBD2	TRBJ2-1	few	TGCAGTGCTAGCCCATCTAGCGGGAGGATGTCGTCCTACAATGAGCAGTTCTTC	CSASPSSGRMSSYNEQFF
TRBV7-9	.	TRBJ2-3	.	TGTGCCAGCAGCTCCTCGCGGGCGATGGATACGCAGTATTTT	CASSSSRAMDTQYF
TRBV5-1	TRBD1	TRBJ2-2	.	TGCGCCAGCAGCGCAGGACAGGGAGGAGCCGGGGAGCTGTTTTTT	CASSAGQGGAGELFF
TRBV7-3	TRBD1	TRBJ2-7	.	TGTGCCAGCAGCTTACTTGGCCAGGGGGCAGGGGAGCAGTACTTC	CASSLLGQGAGEQYF
TRBV7-6	.	TRBJ2-5	.	TGTGCCAGCAGCTTTAACACCGGGACGGAAGAGACCCAGTACTTC	CASSFNTGTEETQYF
TRBV5-6	.	TRBJ1-1	few	TGTGCCAGCAGCTTGGCCGCGGGGGTCGCTGAAGCTTTCTTT	CASSLAAGVAEAFF
TRBV7-2	.	TRBJ1-6	few	TGTGCCAGCAGCTTAAATTTGGTTATTAATTCACCCCTCCACTTT	CASSLNLVINSPLHF
TRBV11-3	.	TRBJ2-1	.	TGTGCCAGCAGCAAGCGGGCCCGAGCGACATACAATGAGCAGTTCTTC	CASSKRARATYNEQFF
TRBV7-9	.	TRBJ1-2	many	TGTGCCAGCAGTCACACCGGGACGGGAAGAATGGGTGGCTACACCTTC	CASSHTGTGRMGGYTF
TRBV3-1	.	TRBJ1-1	.	TGTGCCAGCAGCCAGATGCGAGACAGGGAAGCTTTCTTT	CASSQMRDREAFF
TRBV7-8	TRBD2	TRBJ2-1	.	TGTGCCAGCAGCTTAGTGACTAGCGGGTACTCCTACAATGAGCAGTTCTTC	CASSLVTSGYSYNEQFF
TRBV25-1	.	TRBJ1-6	.	TGTGCCAGCAGTGAATACGGGAACTATAATTCACCCCTCCACTTT	CASSEYGNYNSPLHF
TRBV7-2	TRBD1	TRBJ2-4	.	TGTGCCAGCAGCTCGACAGGGGGCGGTTCCAAAAACATTCAGTACTTC	CASSSTGGGSKNIQYF
TRBV4-2	.	TRBJ2-7	few	TGTGCCAGCAGCCAAGATCCGCCTGGGCCCTACGAGCAGTACTTC	CASSQDPPGPYEQYF
TRBV3-1	.	TRBJ2-2	few	TGTGCCAGCAGCACGAGACAGGCATCCCCCACCGGGGAGCTGTTTTTT	CASSTRQASPTGELFF
TRBV18	.	TRBJ1-1	few	TGTGCCAGCTCAACTATGAACACTGAAGCTTTCTTT	CASSTMNTEAFF
TRBV6-2/TRBV6-3	.	TRBJ1-1	few	TGTGCCAGCAGTTACTCTCTTACCGGCGCGGGTACTGAAGCTTTCTTT	CASSYSLTGAGTEAFF
TRBV27	.	TRBJ2-3	few	TGTGCCAGCAGTTCCCGTGGGGGGCGGGATACGCAGTATTTT	CASSSRGGRDTQYF
TRBV27	.	TRBJ2-7	.	TGTGCCAGCAGCTTAGGGGGGGCGTGGCACGAGCAGTACTTC	CASSLGGAWHEQYF
TRBV5-1	TRBD2	TRBJ2-7	few	TGCGCCAGCAGGCCGAGGGCGGGGGTTGGCGAGCAGTACTTC	CASRPRAGVGEQYF
TRBV18	TRBD1	TRBJ1-4	few	TGTGCCAGCTCACCTGGACAGGACGAAAAACTGTTTTTT	CASSPGQDEKLFF
TRBV27	.	TRBJ2-7	few	TGTGCCAGCAGTTTCGACTTTGCCTACGAGCAGTACTTC	CASSFDFAYEQYF
TRBV6-5	.	TRBJ1-1	few	TGTGCCAGCAGCCGGGTGGGAACTGAAGCTTTCTTT	CASSRVGTEAFF
TRBV4-3	.	TRBJ2-2	.	TGCGCCAGCAGCCAGATCTCTCTGCTGTACACCGGGGAGCTGTTTTTT	CASSQISLLYTGELFF
TRBV5-1	TRBD2	TRBJ2-1	.	TGCGCCAGCAACCCCCTAGCGGGGGTGAATGAGCAGTTCTTC	CASNPLAGVNEQFF
TRBV6-1	.	TRBJ2-1	few	TGTGCCAGCAGCCTCCCCGGGACCTACAATGAGCAGTTCTTC	CASSLPGTYNEQFF
TRBV4-3	.	TRBJ1-2	.	TGCGCCAGCAGCCAAGCTGGGGCACAGGGTGTGGGTGGCTACACCTTC	CASSQAGAQGVGGYTF
TRBV11-2	.	TRBJ2-5	.	TGTGCCAGCAGCTTGTTGGGAGGTGGCAGGGACCCAGAGACCCAGTACTTC	CASSLLGGGRDPETQYF
TRBV27	TRBD2	TRBJ2-5	.	TGTGCCAGTAAAGCGGGGGCGACACAAGAGACCCAGTACTTC	CASKAGATQETQYF